These 25 T cell receptor beta chains came from one sample sequenced in a study of T cells in Graves' hyperthyroidism and ophthalmopathy. It was RNA transcripts that yielded the amplified TCR beta CDR3 regions. The study used the HTBI primer set for a first-round RT-PCR of the TCR CDR3. MiXCR was run by TCRdb on the multiplex PCR reads, yielding one entry per CDR3 protein. The sample includes about half a million distinct CDR3 sequences, around 20% of them seen just once. Sequences were obtained from blood. These TCRs come from a man between 40 and 49 years old with Graves' ophthalmopathy.

The chain has TRBV28 and TRBJ2-2; perhaps TRBD2 as D (5 bases). Germline V gives CDR1 MDHEN, CDR2 SYDVKM. There are 16 residues in the CDR3. V was shortened by 6 bases and J by 2 bases, with 16 bases between the two germline ends. CDR3 in amino acids: CASRITAGLNTGELFF. The CDR3, as DNA: TGTGCCAGCAGAATTACGGCGGGTCTTAACACCGGGGAGCTGTTTTTT. Supplemented by reference TRBV28 and TRBJ2-2, the full variable domain reads DVKVTQSSRYLVKRTGEKVFLECVQDMDHENMFWYRQDPGLGLRLIYFSYDVKMKEKGDIPEGYSVSREKKERFSLILESASTNQTSMYLCASRITAGLNTGELFFGEGSRLTVL.

This clonotype was picked up a small number of times. This may be a read error: a much more frequent sequence differs by one nucleotide. The chain joins TRBV11-2 to TRBJ2-1; D possibly corresponds to TRBD2 (7 bases). The CDR3 totals 12 residues. Looked up from germline, CDR1 is SGHAT and CDR2 is FQNNGV. CDR3 protein: CASHRGGNEQSF. Written as DNA, the CDR3 is TGTGCCAGCCATAGGGGGGGCAATGAGCAGTCCTTC. The full variable domain, its missing parts supplied by reference TRBV11-2 and TRBJ2-1, is EAGVAQSPRYKIIEKRQSVAFWCNPISGHATLYWYQQILGQGPKLLIQFQNNGVVDDSQLPKDRFSAERLKGVDSTLKIQPAKLEDSAVYLCASHRGGNEQSFGPGTRLTVL.

The V and J genes are TRBV5-1 and TRBJ2-6; possibly TRBD1 for D (6 bases). There are 15 residues in the CDR3. Germline-derived CDR1 and CDR2 are SGHRS and YFSETQ. V was pared by 4 bases and J by 4 bases, with 12 bases between. The chain's CDR3 is CASSIGGAGANVLTF. The CDR3 DNA follows: TGCGCCAGCAGCATAGGGGGAGCGGGGGCCAACGTCCTGACTTTC. Together with reference TRBV5-1 and TRBJ2-6, the CDR3 gives the full variable domain: KAGVTQTPRYLIKTRGQQVTLSCSPISGHRSVSWYQQTPGQGLQFLFEYFSETQRNKGNFPGRFSGRQFSNSRSEMNVSTLELGDSALYLCASSIGGAGANVLTFGAGSRLTVL.

This clonotype was counted only a few times. V and J are TRBV29-1 and TRBJ1-1; 7 bases align to TRBD1. The CDR3 is 14 residues long. Germline CDR1 reads SQVTM; CDR2 reads ANQGSEA. After removal of 3 bases from V and 4 bases from J, the junction contained 8 bases not matched to a gene. The CDR3, as DNA: TGCAGCGTTGAGGGACAGCCCGAGGGCACTGAAGCTTTCTTT. Encoded protein: CSVEGQPEGTEAFF.

The rearrangement joins TRBV5-1 to TRBJ2-5; TRBD2 aligns across 9 bases. V gave up 4 bases and J gave up 7 bases; unmatched junction bases: 11. The CDR3 totals 15 residues. Looked up from germline, CDR1 is SGHRS and CDR2 is YFSETQ. The CDR3 DNA follows: TGCGCCAGCAGCGACCGGGGACTAGCCCCCCGGACCCAGTACTTC. Its protein product is CASSDRGLAPRTQYF.

The rearrangement uses TRBV27 and TRBJ1-4; D might be TRBD1 (6 bases). This CDR3 region has 14 residues. Trimming removed 5 bases from V and 6 bases from J, with 13 bases in between. The germline V gene encodes CDR1 MNHEY and CDR2 SMNVEV (reference sequence). The CDR3 reads CASSQQGRYEKLFF. In nucleotides, the CDR3 is TGTGCCAGCAGTCAACAGGGAAGATATGAAAAACTGTTTTTT. Together with reference TRBV27 and TRBJ1-4, the CDR3 gives the full variable domain: EAQVTQNPRYLITVTGKKLTVTCSQNMNHEYMSWYRQDPGLGLRQIYYSMNVEVTDKGDVPEGYKVSRKEKRNFPLILESPSPNQTSLYFCASSQQGRYEKLFFGSGTQLSVL.

This clonotype came up a few times. The rearrangement joins TRBV5-1 to TRBJ2-2; tentative D call: TRBD2 (5 bases). Germline lookup yields CDR1 SGHRS and CDR2 YFSETQ. Trimming shortened V by 0 bases and J by 3 bases, and 9 bases separated the two germline ends. This CDR3 has 15 residues. The CDR3 DNA reads TGCGCCAGCAGCTTGGCGGGGAAGGACACCGGGGAGCTGTTTTTT. Translating gives CASSLAGKDTGELFF.

This clonotype was recorded many times. The chain joins TRBV11-2 to TRBJ1-3; D may be TRBD1 (5 bases). This CDR3 comprises 15 residues. CDR1 SGHAT and CDR2 FQNNGV come from the germline V gene. V was pared by 7 bases and J by 2 bases, with 15 bases between. The CDR3 coding sequence is TGTGCCAGCACCCTAGCGGCGGGGCCTGGAAACACCATATATTTT. Its translation is CASTLAAGPGNTIYF.

The chain couples TRBV4-3 to TRBJ1-2; D uncertain. Germline loops: CDR1 LGHNA, CDR2 YSLEER. The CDR3 covers 16 residues. Trimming took off 0 bases at V and 4 bases at J, with 15 bases between the two ends. The CDR3 here is CASSQDTAGPFYGYTF. For the CDR3, the DNA is TGCGCCAGCAGCCAAGATACAGCAGGCCCCTTCTATGGCTACACCTTC.

The chain carries TRBV9 and TRBJ2-5; TRBD2 matches at 8 bases. Germline values: CDR1 SGDLS, CDR2 YYNGEE. The J segment lost 1 base and the V segment lost 2 bases, leaving 7 bases of the junction unmatched. The CDR3 has 16 amino acids. CDR3 sequence: CASSVRAGAIQETQYF. CDR3 nucleotide sequence: TGTGCCAGCAGCGTGAGAGCGGGAGCGATCCAAGAGACCCAGTACTTC.

This chain uses TRBV20-1 with TRBJ2-1, with 9 bases lining up with TRBD2. With V trimmed by 3 bases and J by 4 bases, 10 bases remained unmatched. This CDR3 has 16 amino acids. CDR1 is DFQATT and CDR2 is SNEGSKA in the germline V gene (reference sequence). The CDR3 spells CSASPSSGSGYNEQFF. The CDR3 region has the DNA TGCAGTGCTAGCCCGAGTAGCGGGAGTGGGTACAATGAGCAGTTCTTC.

The chain carries TRBV29-1 and TRBJ2-1; TRBD2 matches at 8 bases. This CDR3 is 12 amino acids long. Per germline, CDR1 SQVTM and CDR2 ANQGSEA. Trimming removed 7 bases from V and 10 bases from J; junction bases left unmatched: 9. The CDR3 reads CSALSGKGEQFF. The CDR3 DNA is TGCAGCGCACTTAGCGGGAAGGGGGAGCAGTTCTTC.

The genes are TRBV2 and TRBJ1-1, with unresolved D. CDR3 length equals 14 residues. Germline lookup yields CDR1 SNHLY and CDR2 FYNNEI. The V and J ends lost 4 bases and 0 bases respectively, with 9 bases between them. CDR3 amino acids: CASSGAHMNTEAFF. The CDR3 DNA sequence: TGTGCCAGCAGTGGGGCACACATGAACACTGAAGCTTTCTTT.

The table lists this clonotype with many counts. The chain has TRBV2 and TRBJ2-1; a possible D gene is TRBD1 (5 bases). CDR3 length equals 18 residues. In germline, CDR1 is SNHLY, CDR2 FYNNEI. Between the trimmed V and J ends, which lost 3 bases and 9 bases, there was a span of 27 bases. CDR3 in DNA: TGTGCCAGCAGTGACCCACCCGGAATGGGGTCAGGGAAGGGTGAGCAGTTCTTC. Translation gives CASSDPPGMGSGKGEQFF.

This clonotype was counted many times. The chain combines TRBV5-1 with TRBJ2-1; 8 positions match TRBD2. The germline V gene encodes CDR1 SGHRS and CDR2 YFSETQ. This CDR3 is built from 15 residues. The V segment lost 3 bases and the J segment 9 bases; nucleotides outside the gene matches: 11. The DNA for the CDR3 is TGCGCCAGCAGCTCGCTTAGCGGGACCCCCTCTGAGCAGTTCTTC. Amino acids: CASSSLSGTPSEQFF.

This clonotype was recorded many times. V usage is TRBV12-3 or TRBV12-4 and J usage is TRBJ2-3; 7 positions agree with TRBD2. This CDR3 is 15 amino acids long. Trimming removed 1 base from V and 4 bases from J; junction bases left unmatched: 5. The CDR3 protein is CASSLGWEGADTQYF. CDR3 bases: TGTGCCAGCAGTTTAGGTTGGGAGGGCGCAGATACGCAGTATTTT.

Of note for this clonotype: Relative to the germline gene, one junction end is altered; a read error may explain this. The rearrangement joins TRBV19 to TRBJ2-1; D remains unclear. CDR1 is LNHDA, CDR2 SQIVND, per germline (reference sequence). The CDR3 has 16 residues. The CDR3 sequence is CAGSIDISSPYNEQFF. The CDR3 DNA reads TGTGCCGGTAGTATAGATATCAGCTCCCCCTACAATGAGCAGTTCTTC. The full variable domain, with the rest looked up from reference TRBV19 and TRBJ2-1, is DGGITQSPKYLFRKEGQNVTLSCEQNLNHDAMYWYRQDPGQGLRLIYYSQIVNDFQKGDIAEGYSVSREKKESFPLTVTSAQKNPTAFYLCAGSIDISSPYNEQFFGPGTRLTVL.

The V and J genes are TRBV20-1 and TRBJ1-2; the D is unclear. Germline V gives CDR1 DFQATT, CDR2 SNEGSKA (reference sequence). CDR3 length: 14 residues. The ends were cut back, 0 bases at V and 3 bases at J, with 11 bases in the middle. The chain's CDR3 is CSARDLLRDYGYTF. CDR3 in DNA: TGCAGTGCTAGAGACCTACTAAGGGACTATGGCTACACCTTC.

This clonotype was seen more than once but under ten times. Possible read error: a much larger clone is one base away. The CDR3 DNA follows: TGTGCCAGCAGCTTTGTGACCTACGAGCAGTACTTC. The encoded protein is CASSFVTYEQYF. This chain uses TRBV11-2 with TRBJ2-7; no firm D call. V lost 3 bases to trimming and J lost 2 bases, with 5 bases between them. The CDR3 has 12 amino acids. The germline CDR1 and CDR2 sequences are SGHAT and FQNNGV.

This clonotype was found many times. The junction and the germline gene differ at one end; a read error may be behind it. The gene calls are TRBV11-3 and TRBJ1-1; D gene uncertain. Per germline, CDR1 SGHNT and CDR2 YENEEA. The CDR3 is 12 residues long. The CDR3 sequence: CACSLGNTEAFF. The CDR3 bases are TGTGCCTGCAGCTTAGGGAACACTGAAGCTTTCTTT.

J is TRBJ2-7 and V is TRBV7-8; D call uncertain. Germline V gene data show CDR1 as SGHVS and CDR2 as FQNEAQ. V was shortened by 1 base and J by 2 bases, with 15 bases between the two germline ends. This CDR3 comprises 16 residues. The CDR3 loop is CASSLGLLKVAYEQYF. CDR3 nucleotide sequence: TGTGCCAGCAGCTTAGGATTACTTAAAGTTGCCTACGAGCAGTACTTC.

This clonotype was recorded at least ten times. This chain uses TRBV2 with TRBJ2-7, with 9 bases aligning to TRBD2. The V gene end was trimmed by 7 bases and the J gene end by 3 bases; junction bases not matched to a gene: 13. CDR3 length: 16 amino acids. Germline V gene sequence: CDR1 SNHLY, CDR2 FYNNEI. The CDR3 sequence: CASTPLQREAFYEQYF. The CDR3 DNA reads TGTGCCAGCACCCCTCTCCAGCGGGAGGCTTTCTACGAGCAGTACTTC. The full variable domain, its missing parts supplied by reference TRBV2 and TRBJ2-7, is EPEVTQTPSHQVTQMGQEVILRCVPISNHLYFYWYRQILGQKVEFLVSFYNNEISEKSEIFDDQFSVERPDGSNFTLKIRSTKLEDSAMYFCASTPLQREAFYEQYFGPGTRLTVT.

This clonotype was seen ten or more times. The chain links TRBV27 to TRBJ2-1; 11 bases line up with TRBD2. The CDR3 extends over 15 amino acids. Trimming at V came to 3 bases and at J to 6 bases, leaving 4 bases not matched to a gene. Looked up from germline, CDR1 is MNHEY and CDR2 is SMNVEV (reference sequence). This chain's CDR3 is CASSFQLAGVNEQFF. The CDR3 nucleotides read TGTGCCAGCAGTTTTCAACTAGCGGGAGTCAATGAGCAGTTCTTC.

This clonotype was detected many times. The CDR3 DNA reads TGCAGTGCTGCATACAGGGCGGCGGAGACCCAGTACTTC. Its protein product is CSAAYRAAETQYF. This chain links TRBV20-1 with TRBJ2-5, with D perhaps TRBD1 (6 bases). This CDR3 is 13 amino acids long. V shed 5 bases and J shed 5 bases, with 15 bases lying between them. The germline gives CDR1 DFQATT, CDR2 SNEGSKA (reference sequence).

This clonotype appeared many times. The J gene is TRBJ2-7, the V gene TRBV11-1; 12 bases match TRBD2. V was pared by 1 base and J by 0 bases, with 4 bases of the junction left unmatched. The CDR3 is 17 amino acids. CDR1 SGHAT and CDR2 FQDESV come from the germline V gene (reference sequence). CDR3 in amino acids: CASSLVRTSGISYEQYF. CDR3 DNA sequence: TGTGCCAGCAGCTTAGTGCGGACTAGCGGGATCTCCTACGAGCAGTACTTC.